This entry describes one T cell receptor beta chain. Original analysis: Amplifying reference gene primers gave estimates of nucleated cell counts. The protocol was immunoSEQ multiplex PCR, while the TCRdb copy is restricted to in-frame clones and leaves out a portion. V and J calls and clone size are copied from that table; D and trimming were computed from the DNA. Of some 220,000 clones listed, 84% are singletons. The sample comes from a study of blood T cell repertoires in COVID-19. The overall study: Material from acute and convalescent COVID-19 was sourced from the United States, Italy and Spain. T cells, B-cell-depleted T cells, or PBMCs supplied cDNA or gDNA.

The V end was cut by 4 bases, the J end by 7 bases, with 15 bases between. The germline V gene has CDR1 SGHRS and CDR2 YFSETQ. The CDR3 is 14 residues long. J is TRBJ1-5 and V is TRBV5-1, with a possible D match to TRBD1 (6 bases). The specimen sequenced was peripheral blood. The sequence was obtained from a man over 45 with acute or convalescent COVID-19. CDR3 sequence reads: CASSPQGEEQPQHF. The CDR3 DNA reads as TGCGCCAGCAGCCCACAGGGAGAAGAGCAGCCCCAGCATTTT.